This TCR beta chain was captured in a study of T cells in localized non-small cell lung cancer. V lost 5 bases and J 9 bases, leaving 8 bases between the germline ends. The CDR3 is made up of 11 amino acids. Per germline, CDR1 MNHEY and CDR2 SMNVEV (reference sequence). Sequencing was performed with immunoSEQ multiplex PCR; in TCRdb, only in-frame clones are kept and a portion is missing. The data show 75,000 to 80,000 clones, 80% seen once. In the case of this clone: No antigen is known for it.

Study results and caveats: Elevated circulating T cell density in blood was associated with longer overall survival. The study found T cell clonality highest in uninvolved adjacent lung, above tumor.

Sequencing used peripheral blood, obtained before any cancer treatment. The V gene is TRBV27, the J gene TRBJ2-1; a possible D gene is TRBD2 (5 bases). The receptor was derived from a female donor older than 55 with stage I lung adenocarcinoma. DNA of the CDR3: TGTGCCAGCAGTACTAGAGGTGAGCAGTTCTTC. It specifies CASSTRGEQFF.